The 5 T cell receptor beta chains below were found in one sample sequenced in a study of HIV-infected patients and healthy controls. Each CDR3 protein is one row after TCRdb ran MiXCR on the 5' RACE reads. Of approximately 67,000 distinct CDR3 sequences in the sample, around 16% were seen once. The sequenced sample consisted of CD4+ T cells from blood. Receptor source: a human donor in good health.

This clonotype was detected a few times. The CDR3 DNA reads TGCAGCCAACTTGACCGGACAGAGCTAGACCTCACAGATACGCAGTATTTT. Translation: CSQLDRTELDLTDTQYF. The chain combines TRBV20-1 with TRBJ2-3, with D maybe TRBD1 (6 bases). Germline CDR1 DFQATT, CDR2 SNEGSKA (reference sequence). The CDR3 covers 17 residues.

The V and J genes are TRBV9 and TRBJ1-2; D is ambiguous. The germline V and J ends were trimmed by 4 bases and 4 bases, with 11 bases remaining between them. This CDR3 has 13 amino acids. Germline values: CDR1 SGDLS, CDR2 YYNGEE. The CDR3 reads CASSPPGTYGYTF. Written as DNA, the CDR3 is TGTGCCAGCAGCCCACCAGGTACCTATGGCTACACCTTC.

The chain links TRBV12-3 or TRBV12-4 to TRBJ2-3, with 9 bases identical to TRBD2. The CDR3 is made up of 15 amino acids. V shed 4 bases, J shed 3 bases, and the junction held 5 bases outside the gene matches. Written as DNA, the CDR3 is TGTGCCAGCAGTTCGGGCGGGAGGGAGACAGATACGCAGTATTTT. Translating it yields CASSSGGRETDTQYF.

This clonotype was seen a few times. This chain uses TRBV18 with TRBJ1-1; D gene unclear. Germline lookup yields CDR1 KGHSH and CDR2 LQKENI. With 2 bases removed from V and 3 bases from J, the gap between germline ends came to 7 bases. This CDR3 comprises 13 residues. The CDR3 nucleotides are TGTGCCAGCTCACCAAAACCGGACACTGAAGCTTTCTTT. This encodes CASSPKPDTEAFF.

This chain uses TRBV20-1 with TRBJ2-7; TRBD2 matches at 10 bases. There are 18 residues in the CDR3. Germline trimming cut 0 bases from V and 0 bases from J; bases unmatched to any gene: 11. Germline-derived CDR1 and CDR2 are DFQATT and SNEGSKA (reference sequence). The CDR3 coding sequence is TGCAGTGCTAGAGATCCCTTCGCTAGCGGGGGTTTCTCCTACGAGCAGTACTTC. It is translated as CSARDPFASGGFSYEQYF.